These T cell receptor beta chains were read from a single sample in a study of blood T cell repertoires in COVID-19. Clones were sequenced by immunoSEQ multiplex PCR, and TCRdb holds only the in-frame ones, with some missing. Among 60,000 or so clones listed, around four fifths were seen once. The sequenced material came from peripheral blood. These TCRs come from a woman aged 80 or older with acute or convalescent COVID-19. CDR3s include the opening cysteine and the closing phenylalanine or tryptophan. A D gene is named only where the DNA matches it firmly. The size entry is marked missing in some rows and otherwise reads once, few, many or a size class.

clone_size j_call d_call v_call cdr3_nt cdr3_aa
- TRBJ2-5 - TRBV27 TGTGCCAGCAGTCCCCAAGGGAGAGAGACCCAGTACTTC CASSPQGRETQYF
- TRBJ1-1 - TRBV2 TGTGCCAGCAGTGAATACGCAGGGAAAACTGAAGCTTTCTTT CASSEYAGKTEAFF
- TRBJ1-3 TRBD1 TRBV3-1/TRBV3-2 TGTGCCAGCAGCCAAGGGACAGGACACCTCTCTGGAAACACCATATATTTT CASSQGTGHLSGNTIYF
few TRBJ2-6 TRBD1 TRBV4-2 TGTGCCAGCAGCCAAAATACAGGGGGATCCTCTGGGGCCAACGTCCTGACTTTC CASSQNTGGSSGANVLTF
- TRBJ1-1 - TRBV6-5 TGTGCCAGCACTAGGGACTCCCTGAGGAACACTGAAGCTTTCTTT CASTRDSLRNTEAFF
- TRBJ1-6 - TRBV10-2 TGCGCCAGCACCGGGTTCGAGTCACCCCTCCACTTT CASTGFESPLHF
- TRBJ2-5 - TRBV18 TGTGCCAGCTCACCACCCATGGAGACCCAGTACTTC CASSPPMETQYF
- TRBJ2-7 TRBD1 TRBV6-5 TGTGCCAGCACTTGGACAGGGTACGAGCAGTACTTC CASTWTGYEQYF
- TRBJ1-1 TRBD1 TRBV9 TGTGCCAGCAGCGGAGAGGTGAGACAGGGGGCCATGAACACTGAAGCTTTCTTT CASSGEVRQGAMNTEAFF
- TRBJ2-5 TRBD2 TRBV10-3 TGTGCCATCAGTGATATCCCGACTAGCGGGGGGGGTGAGACCCAGTACTTC CAISDIPTSGGGETQYF
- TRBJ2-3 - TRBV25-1 TGTGCCAGCGGTAAGCAGGGCACAGATACGCAGTATTTT CASGKQGTDTQYF
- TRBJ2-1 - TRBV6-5 TGTGCCAGCAGTTACAGGAGGGGTGGTCATTATGAGCAGTTCTTC CASSYRRGGHYEQFF
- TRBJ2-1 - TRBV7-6 TGTGCCAGCAGCTTAGCGGGGGGTTACAATGAGCAGTTCTTC CASSLAGGYNEQFF
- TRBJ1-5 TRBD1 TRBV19 TGTGCCAGTAGTAAATCGGGACAGGGGCCGAATCCCCAGCATTTT CASSKSGQGPNPQHF
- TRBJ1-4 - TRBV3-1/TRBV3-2 TGTGCCAGCAGCCAGGGACTAGCAGAAAAACTGTTTTTT CASSQGLAEKLFF
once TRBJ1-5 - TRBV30 TGTGCCTGGAGTTCCCCAGGGGATCAGCCCCAGCATTTT CAWSSPGDQPQHF
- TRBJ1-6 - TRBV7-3 TGTGCCAGCAGCTTATCAGGGTTGGCTTCACCCCTCCACTTT CASSLSGLASPLHF
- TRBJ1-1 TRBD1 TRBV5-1 TGCGCCAGCAGCTTATTCGGGACAGGGCGCTACACTGAAGCTTTCTTT CASSLFGTGRYTEAFF
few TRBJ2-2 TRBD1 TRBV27 TGTGCCAGCAAACAGGGGCCCACCGGGGAGCTGTTTTTT CASKQGPTGELFF
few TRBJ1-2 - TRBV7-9 TGTGCCAGCAGCTCTAACCCGAACTATGGCTACACCTTC CASSSNPNYGYTF
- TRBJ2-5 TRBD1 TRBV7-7 TGTGCCAGCAGCTTAGATGGCAGGGGGCAGGAGACCCAGTACTTC CASSLDGRGQETQYF
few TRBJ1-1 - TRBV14 TGTGCCAGCAGCCAAGTATTCCCGGCGGCGAACACTGAAGCTTTCTTT CASSQVFPAANTEAFF
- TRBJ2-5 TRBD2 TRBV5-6 TGTGCCAGCAGCTTGGCCGGAGGCGGGGGGGCCGTGGAGACCCAGTACTTC CASSLAGGGGAVETQYF
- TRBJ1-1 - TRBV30 TGTGCCTGGGGGGCAGGGGTGTACACTGAAGCTTTCTTT CAWGAGVYTEAFF
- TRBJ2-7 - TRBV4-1 TGCGCCAGCAGCCAGGAGCTCTCCTACGAGCAGTACTTC CASSQELSYEQYF
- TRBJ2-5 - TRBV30 TGTGCCTGGAGTGCACAGCAAGAGACCCAGTACTTC CAWSAQQETQYF
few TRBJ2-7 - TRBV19 TGTGCCAGTAGTATGGGCCGTGACAGAACCTACGAGCAGTACTTC CASSMGRDRTYEQYF
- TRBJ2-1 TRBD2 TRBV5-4 TGTGCCAGCAGCCCCGGGGTGCTAGCGGGGGCACATGAGCAGTTCTTC CASSPGVLAGAHEQFF
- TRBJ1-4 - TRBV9 TGTGCCAGCAGCAAAGACCCGGCGGGCGAAAAACTGTTTTTT CASSKDPAGEKLFF
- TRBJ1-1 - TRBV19 TGTGCCAGTAGTACCCGACAGTGGAACACTGAAGCTTTCTTT CASSTRQWNTEAFF
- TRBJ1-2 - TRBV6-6 TGTGCCAGCAGTTACTCGGCACCCGATAACTATGGCTACACCTTC CASSYSAPDNYGYTF
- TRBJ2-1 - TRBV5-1 TGCGCCAGCAGCTTTCCGCGGGATCGGGGAGGCGGGGGCTATGAGCAGTTCTTC CASSFPRDRGGGGYEQFF
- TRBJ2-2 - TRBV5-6 TGTGCCAGCAGCCCGCGGGGAGGGGAGCTGTTTTTT CASSPRGGELFF
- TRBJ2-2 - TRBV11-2 TGTGCCAGCAGCCTGGGACACCGCATGAACACCGGGGAGCTGTTTTTT CASSLGHRMNTGELFF
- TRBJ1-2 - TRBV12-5 TGTGCTAGTGGACGCGACGGGTCCGGCTACACCTTC CASGRDGSGYTF
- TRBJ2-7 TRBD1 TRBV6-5 TGTGCCAGCAGTTACGGCCAGGGGGCGGGATACGAGCAGTACTTC CASSYGQGAGYEQYF
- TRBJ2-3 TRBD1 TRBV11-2 TGTGCCAGCAGCTTAGTAGGGGGCGATAGGGCCACAGATACGCAGTATTTT CASSLVGGDRATDTQYF
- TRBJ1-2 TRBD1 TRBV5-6 TGTGCCAGCAGCTTACGACAGGGCTTTTATGGCTACACCTTC CASSLRQGFYGYTF
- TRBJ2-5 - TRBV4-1 TGCGCCAGCAGCGGGTCTAGCTCAGAGACCCAGTACTTC CASSGSSSETQYF
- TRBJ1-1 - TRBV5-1 TGCGCCAGCAGCTTGGAAGCAATCTCGGGTGAAGCTTTCTTT CASSLEAISGEAFF
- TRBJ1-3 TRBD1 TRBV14 TGTGCCAGCAGCCAAGAGGGGACAGGGAAGTTCTCTGGAAACACCATATATTTT CASSQEGTGKFSGNTIYF
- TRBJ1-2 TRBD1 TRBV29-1 TGCAGCGTTGAAGACAGGGGGCGAGGCTACACCTTC CSVEDRGRGYTF
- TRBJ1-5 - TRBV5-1 TGCGCCAGCAGCATGGACAGCAGCAATGGGCCCCAGCATTTT CASSMDSSNGPQHF
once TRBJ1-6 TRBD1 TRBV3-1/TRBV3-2 TGTGCCAGCAGCCAAGGCTTGACAGGGACCTCACCCTTCCACTTT CASSQGLTGTSPFHF
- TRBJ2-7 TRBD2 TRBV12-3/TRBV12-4 TGTGCCAGTGGGACTAGCGCCTCCTACGAGCAGTACTTC CASGTSASYEQYF
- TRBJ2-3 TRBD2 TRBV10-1 TGCGCCAGCAGTGAAGCTAGCGGAAATACGCAGTATTTT CASSEASGNTQYF
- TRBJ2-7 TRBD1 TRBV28 TGTGCCAGCAGACCGGGACAGGGAAGATTCGAGCAGTACTTC CASRPGQGRFEQYF
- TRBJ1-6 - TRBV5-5 TGTGCCAGCAGCCGACCAGTGGGGGCGAATTCACCCCTCCACTTT CASSRPVGANSPLHF
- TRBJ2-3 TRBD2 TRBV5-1 TGCGCCAGCAGCCAAACCGGCGGGCGGGGGACAGATACGCAGTATTTT CASSQTGGRGTDTQYF
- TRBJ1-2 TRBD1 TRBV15 TGTGCCACCAGCAGAGACGTACAGGGGAGCGGCTACACCTTC CATSRDVQGSGYTF
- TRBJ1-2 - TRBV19 TGTGCCAGTACCCCCCAACAGGGCAACTATGGCTACACCTTC CASTPQQGNYGYTF
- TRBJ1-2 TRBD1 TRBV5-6 TGTGCCAGCAGCTTAGCAGGGGGCCATGGCTACACCTTC CASSLAGGHGYTF
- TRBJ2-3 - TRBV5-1 TGCGCCAGCAGCTTGAGCCCGGCGGGCATAAGCACAGATACGCAGTATTTT CASSLSPAGISTDTQYF
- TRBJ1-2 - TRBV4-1 TGCGCCAGCAGCCAAGATCCTATAGGGGAATACTATGGCTACACCTTC CASSQDPIGEYYGYTF
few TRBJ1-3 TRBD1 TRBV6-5 TGTGCCAGCAGAATCGGACAGGACGTTACGGACACCATATATTTT CASRIGQDVTDTIYF
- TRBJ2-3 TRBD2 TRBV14 TGTGCCAGCAGCGCTCTGGGAGGGGGCACAGATACGCAGTATTTT CASSALGGGTDTQYF
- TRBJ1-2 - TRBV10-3 TGTGCCATCAGCCCTGGGGCTGGGGAAAACTATGGCTACACCTTC CAISPGAGENYGYTF
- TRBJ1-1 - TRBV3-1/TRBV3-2 TGTGCCAGCAGCCAAGTTAGCCAGGGGAGCACTGAAGCTTTCTTT CASSQVSQGSTEAFF